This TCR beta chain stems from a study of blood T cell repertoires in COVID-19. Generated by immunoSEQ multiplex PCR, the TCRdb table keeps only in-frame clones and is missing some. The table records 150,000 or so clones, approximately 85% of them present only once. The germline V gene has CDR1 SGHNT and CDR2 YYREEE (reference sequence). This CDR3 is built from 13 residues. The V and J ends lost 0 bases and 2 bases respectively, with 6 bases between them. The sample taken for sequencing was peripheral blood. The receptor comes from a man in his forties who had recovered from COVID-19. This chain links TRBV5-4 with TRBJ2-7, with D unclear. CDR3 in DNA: TGTGCCAGCAGCTTGGACGTAGCCTACGAGCAGTACTTC. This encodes CASSLDVAYEQYF.